A selection of T cell receptor beta chains follows, all from one sample in a study of blood T cell repertoires in COVID-19. The data were produced by immunoSEQ multiplex PCR, yet TCRdb's version contains in-frame clones alone and is incomplete. This table holds roughly 400,000 clones, about 88% found once. Input material: PBMCs or T cells enriched from blood (not recorded which). These TCRs come from a young woman who had been exposed to COVID-19. Both conserved end residues are part of each CDR3. The D gene is left open where the match is weak. The size entry is marked missing in some rows and otherwise reads once, few, many or a size class.

V gene	clone size	D gene	J gene	CDR3 protein	CDR3 DNA
TRBV3-1/TRBV3-2	NA	NA	TRBJ2-3	CASSQAAGGQYF	TGTGCCAGCAGCCAGGCTGCCGGGGGGCAGTATTTT
TRBV11-3	few	NA	TRBJ1-4	CASSLDMGREKLFF	TGTGCCAGCAGCTTAGATATGGGGAGGGAAAAACTGTTTTTT
TRBV6-5	NA	NA	TRBJ1-3	CASRWASGNTIYF	TGTGCCAGCCGTTGGGCCTCTGGAAACACCATATATTTT
TRBV10-1	once	NA	TRBJ1-1	CASSEKGDMNTEAFF	TGCGCCAGCAGTGAGAAGGGAGACATGAACACTGAAGCTTTCTTT
TRBV5-1	NA	TRBD2	TRBJ2-7	CASSVPSGDGSPYEQYF	TGCGCCAGTTCTGTCCCTAGCGGGGACGGAAGCCCCTACGAGCAGTACTTC
TRBV7-2	NA	NA	TRBJ1-5	CASSPRTGNQPQHF	TGTGCCAGCAGCCCCCGGACAGGCAATCAGCCCCAGCATTTT
TRBV10-1	NA	NA	TRBJ1-4	CASSYDSGEKLFF	TGCGCCAGCAGTTACGACAGCGGGGAAAAACTGTTTTTT
TRBV7-2	many	TRBD1	TRBJ1-2	CASSLTDRANYGYTF	TGTGCCAGCAGCTTAACGGACAGGGCTAACTATGGCTACACCTTC
TRBV6-6	NA	NA	TRBJ2-1	CASSGRDSLSNEQFF	TGTGCCAGCAGCGGACGGGACTCTCTAAGCAATGAGCAGTTCTTC
TRBV4-2	NA	TRBD1	TRBJ1-1	CASSQTGQTNTEAFF	TGTGCCAGCAGCCAAACGGGACAGACGAACACTGAAGCTTTCTTT
TRBV2	NA	NA	TRBJ2-4	CASSGSGNEYF	TGTGCCAGCAGTGGGAGCGGCAATGAGTACTTC
TRBV4-1	few	TRBD2	TRBJ2-1	CASSQDASGASSYNEQFF	TGCGCCAGCAGCCAAGATGCTAGCGGGGCAAGCTCCTACAATGAGCAGTTCTTC
TRBV2	NA	TRBD1	TRBJ1-1	CASRRGQGAFF	TGTGCCAGCAGAAGGGGACAGGGAGCTTTCTTT
TRBV7-8	NA	NA	TRBJ2-7	CASSLGSRGRGDEQYF	TGTGCCAGCAGCTTAGGTAGCCGGGGGAGAGGGGATGAGCAGTACTTC
TRBV6-2/TRBV6-3	NA	NA	TRBJ2-3	CASSYSGGTVTDTQYF	TGTGCCAGCAGTTACTCTGGCGGGACGGTCACAGATACGCAGTATTTT
TRBV6-5	NA	TRBD1	TRBJ1-4	CASTRGTNEKLFF	TGTGCCAGCACCAGGGGGACTAATGAAAAACTGTTTTTT
TRBV30	NA	TRBD1	TRBJ1-1	CAWSDRQGPRTEAFF	TGTGCCTGGAGTGACAGACAGGGGCCTCGAACTGAAGCTTTCTTT